This paragraph covers one TCR beta chain sequence. Its antigen is still unknown. This sample stems from a study of T cell repertoires in cytomegalovirus infection. Per germline, CDR1 DFQATT and CDR2 SNEGSKA (reference sequence). V was trimmed by 0 bases and J by 0 bases, leaving 8 bases between them. This CDR3 is built from 14 residues. Each CDR3 protein is one row after TCRdb ran MiXCR on the reads. The sample comprises around 770,000 distinct CDR3 sequences, 25% to 30% of which are singletons, and under 15% rests with the top ten. The sample consisted of cultured CD8+ T cells from PBMCs, taken from culture after CMV antigen stimulation. The sequence derives from a human donor in good health (CMV status not recorded). Some clones in this sample may be carry-over from other donors' samples. The chain links TRBV20-1 to TRBJ1-1; D ambiguous. CDR3 DNA: TGCAGTGCTAGAGATACAGCTATGAACACTGAAGCTTTCTTT. It specifies CSARDTAMNTEAFF.